The sequence of this T cell receptor beta chain was determined in a study of blood T cell repertoires in COVID-19. Here immunoSEQ multiplex PCR was the method, and the copy in TCRdb shows in-frame clones only, minus some. The data contain roughly 79,000 clones, 82% of them singletons. The V and J ends lost 4 bases and 5 bases respectively, with 7 bases between them. Looked up from germline, CDR1 is SGHRS and CDR2 is YFSETQ. This CDR3 has 12 residues. The sequenced material came from peripheral blood. The receptor was isolated from a human donor in a cohort sampled during active COVID-19. The chain combines TRBV5-1 with TRBJ2-1; D gene unclear. The CDR3, as DNA: TGCGCCAGCAGCCAACAGCACAATGAGCAGTTCTTC. It yields the protein CASSQQHNEQFF.